Shown below are 5 T cell receptor beta chains from a single sample sequenced in a study of cytomegalovirus exposure and HLA in healthy donors. 13 Jbeta primers and 60 Vbeta primers were used for the PCR. Some clones are missing from TCRdb's copy, which holds only in-frame ones; the method was immunoSEQ multiplex PCR. The table has about 140,000 clones, 70% to 85% seen once. The sequencing input was PBMCs. These receptor sequences come from a man aged 30 to 39 in good health and CMV-seropositive.

CDR3 sequence reads: CASSQDYLGSGSSYNEQFF. The CDR3 DNA reads TGTGCCAGCAGCCAAGATTACCTCGGTAGCGGGAGCTCCTACAATGAGCAGTTCTTC. The chain is built from TRBV14 and TRBJ2-1; 9 nucleotides line up with TRBD2. CDR3 length equals 19 residues. CDR1 and CDR2 (germline): SGHDN, FVKESK. Trimming removed 0 bases from V and 0 bases from J; junction bases left unmatched: 9.

The CDR3 protein is CASSGSGSSYEQYF. CDR3 bases: TGTGCCAGTAGTGGTAGCGGCTCCTCCTACGAGCAGTACTTC. The chain carries TRBV19 and TRBJ2-5, with a weak D call TRBD2 (6 bases). The end of the DNA aligns better with TRBJ2-7, so the J call may be wrong. CDR1 and CDR2 from the germline V gene are LNHDA and SQIVND (reference sequence). The CDR3 loop spans 14 amino acids.

For this clone: Other DNA sequences from this sample encode an identical CDR3 as well. The chain uses TRBV2 and TRBJ1-6; D might be TRBD1 (5 bases). This CDR3 spans 15 amino acids. Germline V gene data show CDR1 as SNHLY and CDR2 as FYNNEI. The V gene lost 5 bases and the J gene lost 8 bases, with 16 bases spanning the gap. This chain's CDR3 is CASSSLGWGDSPLHF. The CDR3 DNA sequence: TGTGCCAGCAGTTCCCTCGGCTGGGGGGATTCACCCCTCCACTTT.

In this sample, this clone turned up once. The V and J genes are TRBV10-3 and TRBJ2-7; TRBD1 aligns across 7 bases. This CDR3 contains 15 residues. CDR1 ENHRY and CDR2 SYGVKD come from the germline V gene. V lost 4 bases, J lost 5 bases, and 11 bases stayed unmatched. DNA of the CDR3: TGTGCCATCAGTGCTACAGGGGCCAAAGCTAACGAGCAGTACTTC. Amino acid sequence: CAISATGAKANEQYF.

The chain couples TRBV11-2 to TRBJ2-3; 7 nucleotides align to TRBD2. V gave up 0 bases and J gave up 6 bases; unmatched junction bases: 6. The CDR3 sequence is 15 residues long. CDR1 is SGHAT, CDR2 FQNNGV, per germline. CDR3 sequence reads: CASSLDRDYWDTQYF. The CDR3 nucleotides read TGTGCCAGCAGCTTAGATCGGGACTATTGGGATACGCAGTATTTT. The whole variable domain, filled in from reference TRBV11-2 and TRBJ2-3, reads EAGVAQSPRYKIIEKRQSVAFWCNPISGHATLYWYQQILGQGPKLLIQFQNNGVVDDSQLPKDRFSAERLKGVDSTLKIQPAKLEDSAVYLCASSLDRDYWDTQYFGPGTRLTVL.